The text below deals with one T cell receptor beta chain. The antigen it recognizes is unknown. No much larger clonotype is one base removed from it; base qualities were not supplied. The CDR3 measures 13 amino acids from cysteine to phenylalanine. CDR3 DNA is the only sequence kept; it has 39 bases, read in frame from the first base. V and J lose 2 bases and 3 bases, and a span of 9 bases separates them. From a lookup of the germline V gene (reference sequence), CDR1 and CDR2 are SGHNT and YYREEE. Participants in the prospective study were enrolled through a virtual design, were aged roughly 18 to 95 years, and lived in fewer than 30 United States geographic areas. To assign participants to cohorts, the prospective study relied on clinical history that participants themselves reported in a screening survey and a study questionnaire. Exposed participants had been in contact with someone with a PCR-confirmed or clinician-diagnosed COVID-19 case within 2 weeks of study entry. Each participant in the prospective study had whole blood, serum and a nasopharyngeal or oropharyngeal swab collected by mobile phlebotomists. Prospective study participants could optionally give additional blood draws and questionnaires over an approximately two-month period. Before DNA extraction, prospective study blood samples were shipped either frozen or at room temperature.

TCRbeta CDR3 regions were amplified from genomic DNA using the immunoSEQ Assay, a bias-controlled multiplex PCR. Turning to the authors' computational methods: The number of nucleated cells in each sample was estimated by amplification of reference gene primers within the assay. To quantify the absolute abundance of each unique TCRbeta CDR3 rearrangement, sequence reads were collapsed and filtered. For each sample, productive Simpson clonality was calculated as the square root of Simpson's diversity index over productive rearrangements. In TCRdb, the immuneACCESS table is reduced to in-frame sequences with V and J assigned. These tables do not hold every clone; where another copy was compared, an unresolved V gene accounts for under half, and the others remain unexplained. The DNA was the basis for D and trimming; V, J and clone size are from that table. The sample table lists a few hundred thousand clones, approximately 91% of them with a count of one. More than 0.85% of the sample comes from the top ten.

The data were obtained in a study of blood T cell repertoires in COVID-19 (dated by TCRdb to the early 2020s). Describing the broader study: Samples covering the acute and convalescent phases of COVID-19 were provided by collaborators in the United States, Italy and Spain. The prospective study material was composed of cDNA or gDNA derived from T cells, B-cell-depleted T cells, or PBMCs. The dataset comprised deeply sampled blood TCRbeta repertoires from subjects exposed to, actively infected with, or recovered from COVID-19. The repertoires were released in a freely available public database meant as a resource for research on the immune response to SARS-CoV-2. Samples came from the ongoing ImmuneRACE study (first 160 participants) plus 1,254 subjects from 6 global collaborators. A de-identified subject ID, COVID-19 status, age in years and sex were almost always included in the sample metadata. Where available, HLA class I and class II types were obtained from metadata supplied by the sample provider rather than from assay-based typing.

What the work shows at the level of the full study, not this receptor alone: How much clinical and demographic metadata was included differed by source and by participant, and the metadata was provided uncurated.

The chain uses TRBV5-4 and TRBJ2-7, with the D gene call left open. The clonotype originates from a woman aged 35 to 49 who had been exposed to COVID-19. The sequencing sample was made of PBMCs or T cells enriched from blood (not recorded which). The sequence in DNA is TGTGCCAGCAGCTTAGCCCCCGGCTACGAGCAGTACTTC. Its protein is CASSLAPGYEQYF.